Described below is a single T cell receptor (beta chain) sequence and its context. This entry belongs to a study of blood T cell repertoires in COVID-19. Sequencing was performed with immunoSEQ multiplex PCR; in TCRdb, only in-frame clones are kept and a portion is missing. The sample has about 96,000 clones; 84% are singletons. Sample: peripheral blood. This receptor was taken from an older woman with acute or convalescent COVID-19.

CDR3 protein: CASRPWSEQYF. In DNA form, the CDR3 reads TGTGCCAGCAGACCGTGGAGCGAGCAGTACTTC. This rearrangement joins TRBV2 to TRBJ2-7; D remains ambiguous. V was pared by 6 bases and J by 6 bases, with 9 bases between. Germline values: CDR1 SNHLY, CDR2 FYNNEI. The CDR3 length is 11 residues.